This passage covers 27 T cell receptor beta chains from one sample sequenced in a study of tumor T cells in aggressive B-cell lymphoma. The data were produced by immunoSEQ multiplex PCR, yet TCRdb's version contains in-frame clones alone and is incomplete. The profile shows more than 950 clones, approximately 91% of them singletons. Material for sequencing was tumor tissue. The source of these receptors is an adult with diffuse large B cell lymphoma.

Points on this clone: One end of the junction fails to match germline, which may point to a read error. CDR3 nucleotides: TGTACCTGGGATGTTGGGAGAGCTAACTATGGCTACACCTTC. Its translation is CTWDVGRANYGYTF. This chain links TRBV30 with TRBJ1-2; D is undetermined. Germline assignment: CDR1 GTSNPN and CDR2 SVGIG (reference sequence). This CDR3 spans 14 amino acids. Full variable domain (outside the CDR3, taken from reference TRBV30 and TRBJ1-2): SQTIHQWPATLVQPVGSPLSLECTVEGTSNPNLYWYRQAAGRGLQLLFYSVGIGQISSEVPQNLSASRPQDRQFILSSKKLLLSDSGFYLCTWDVGRANYGYTFGSGTRLTVV.

The V gene is TRBV19, the J gene TRBJ2-7; TRBD1 matches 8 bases. The trim removed 4 bases at V and 5 bases at J, leaving 1 base unmatched. The CDR3 runs to 12 residues. CDR1 is LNHDA and CDR2 is SQIVND in the germline V gene (reference sequence). CDR3 protein: CASSKDRDEQYF. The CDR3 DNA reads TGTGCCAGTAGTAAGGACAGGGACGAGCAGTACTTC.

Only a few counts were recorded for this clone. The rearrangement links TRBV5-1 to TRBJ2-5; 7 nucleotides line up with TRBD2. The junction had 3 bases not matched to a gene; V was cut back by 1 base and J by 0 bases. The germline V gene has CDR1 SGHRS and CDR2 YFSETQ. The CDR3 sequence is 15 residues long. The CDR3 coding sequence is TGCGCCAGCAGCTTGACTAGCGCAGACCAAGAGACCCAGTACTTC. Protein: CASSLTSADQETQYF.

This chain joins TRBV19 and TRBJ1-5; 7 bases are shared with TRBD1. CDR3 length: 14 amino acids. The V segment lost 3 bases and the J segment 4 bases; nucleotides outside the gene matches: 3. Germline CDR1 and CDR2: LNHDA and SQIVND (reference sequence). CDR3 in DNA: TGTGCCAGTAGTATCGGACAGGATAATCAGCCCCAGCATTTT. It codes for CASSIGQDNQPQHF.

Comments on this clone: No conserved phenylalanine or tryptophan is present at the end of the CDR3, so a read error is the likely explanation. The genes are TRBV30 and TRBJ1-1, with 8 nucleotides matching TRBD1. V was clipped by 0 bases and J by 3 bases; unmatched bases: 6. The CDR3 contains 15 residues. From germline, CDR1 is GTSNPN and CDR2 SVGIG (reference sequence). CDR3 DNA: TGTGCCTGGAGTGTTCAGGGGGCGCAGGACACTGAAGCTTTCCTT. Protein: CAWSVQGAQDTEAFL.

The rearrangement joins TRBV15 to TRBJ1-4; perhaps TRBD1 as D (6 bases). The V end was cut by 0 bases, the J end by 10 bases, with 18 bases between. This CDR3 comprises 16 residues. Germline CDR1 reads LNHNV; CDR2 reads YYDKDF (reference sequence). CDR3 DNA sequence: TGTGCCACCAGCAGAGAAGGAACAGGGCGTTGGGGAAAACTGTTTTTT. Amino acids: CATSREGTGRWGKLFF. The complete variable domain, with remaining parts taken from reference TRBV15 and TRBJ1-4, reads DAMVIQNPRYQVTQFGKPVTLSCSQTLNHNVMYWYQQKSSQAPKLLFHYYDKDFNNEADTPDNFQSRRPNTSFCFLDIRSPGLGDTAMYLCATSREGTGRWGKLFFGSGTQLSVL.

V usage is TRBV27 and J usage is TRBJ2-3, with D perhaps matching TRBD2 (6 bases). The CDR3 contains 16 residues. V was clipped by 1 base and J by 1 base, with 12 bases between them. Germline V CDR1 and CDR2: MNHEY, SMNVEV (reference sequence). CDR3 nucleotides: TGTGCCAGCAGTTTATATAGGACTATCCGCACAGATACGCAGTATTTT. Translating gives CASSLYRTIRTDTQYF.

The chain has TRBV7-9 and TRBJ1-4; 7 nucleotides match TRBD1. The J segment lost 5 bases and the V segment lost 6 bases, leaving 3 bases of the junction unmatched. The CDR3 length is 13 residues. Per the germline V gene, CDR1 is SEHNR and CDR2 is FQNEAQ (reference sequence). CDR3 DNA: TGTGCCAGCAGGCCGACAGGGAATGAAAAACTGTTTTTT. Translation gives CASRPTGNEKLFF. Full variable domain (rest looked up from reference TRBV7-9 and TRBJ1-4): DTGVSQNPRHKITKRGQNVTFRCDPISEHNRLYWYRQTLGQGPEFLTYFQNEAQLEKSRLLSDRFSAERPKGSFSTLEIQRTEQGDSAMYLCASRPTGNEKLFFGSGTQLSVL.

V and J are TRBV14 and TRBJ2-7; D possibly corresponds to TRBD1 (7 bases). CDR1 and CDR2 (germline): SGHDN, FVKESK. Trimming left V 3 bases short and J 6 bases short, with 18 bases between. This CDR3 comprises 15 residues. The CDR3: CASSHVQGGPFEQYF. For the CDR3, the DNA is TGTGCCAGCAGCCATGTTCAGGGGGGCCCTTTCGAGCAGTACTTC.

The V call is TRBV6-6, the J call TRBJ2-6, with 10 nucleotides matching TRBD2. V lost 4 bases and J lost 2; bases outside the gene matches: 2. This CDR3 is 16 amino acids long. Germline CDR1 is MNHNY and CDR2 is SVGAGI (reference sequence). The CDR3, as DNA: TGTGCCAGCAGTTTCGGACTAGCGGCTGGGGCCAACGTCCTGACTTTC. Encoded protein: CASSFGLAAGANVLTF.

This clone occurred a few times. CDR3 DNA: TGTGCCAGCAGTATGTGGTCCGGTCGGCCCCAGCATTTT. This codes for CASSMWSGRPQHF. The chain uses TRBV27 and TRBJ1-5; D remains ambiguous. CDR1 and CDR2 from the germline V gene are MNHEY and SMNVEV (reference sequence). The V end lost 5 bases, the J end lost 9 bases, and 14 bases lay between the germline ends. There are 13 residues in the CDR3.

V is TRBV19 and J is TRBJ1-1, with D possibly TRBD1 on 5 matching bases. Germline values: CDR1 LNHDA, CDR2 SQIVND (reference sequence). Trimming left V 5 bases short and J 4 bases short, with 11 bases between. This CDR3 spans 13 amino acids. CDR3 DNA: TGTGCCAGTAGTGACCGGGGGGGCACTGAAGCTTTCTTT. Translating gives CASSDRGGTEAFF.

The chain combines TRBV5-6 with TRBJ1-2; 8 nucleotides agree with TRBD1. Germline V gene sequence: CDR1 SGHDT, CDR2 YYEEEE. This CDR3 spans 14 amino acids. Unmatched junction bases numbered 10, after V lost 4 bases and J lost 8 bases. Here the CDR3 DNA reads TGTGCCAGCAGCGGCCGGACAGGGTGGCTCGGCTACACCTTC. Residues: CASSGRTGWLGYTF.

The chain is built from TRBV7-2 and TRBJ1-5; D unclear. Germline CDR1 reads SGHTA; CDR2 reads FQGNSA. Trimming removed 6 bases from V and 0 bases from J, with 15 bases in between. This CDR3 is built from 16 residues. The CDR3 DNA reads as TGTGCCAGCAGTTCTACTGGTTCTTATAGCAATCAGCCCCAGCATTTT. Its translation is CASSSTGSYSNQPQHF.

The V gene is TRBV29-1, the J gene TRBJ2-1; 7 positions match TRBD2. The V gene's germline CDR1 is SQVTM and CDR2 ANQGSEA. The CDR3 runs 14 residues. V was clipped by 8 bases and J by 1 base; unmatched bases: 8. CDR3 in DNA: TGCAGCTCCCAGACTAGCCGGTCCTACAATGAGCAGTTCTTC. It translates to CSSQTSRSYNEQFF.

Written as DNA, the CDR3 is TGTGCCAGCGGCCCAACGGGACAGATCACAGATACGCAGTATTTT. It is translated as CASGPTGQITDTQYF. The chain recombines TRBV9 with TRBJ2-3, with 7 bases aligning to TRBD1. CDR1 and CDR2 from the germline V gene are SGDLS and YYNGEE. V was clipped by 7 bases and J by 2 bases; unmatched bases: 10. The CDR3 runs to 15 residues.

The genes are TRBV19 and TRBJ1-2; TRBD1 matches at 12 bases. The CDR3 consists of 14 residues. Losses at the gene ends were 8 bases for V and 1 base for J; bases not matched to a gene: 2. Germline V gives CDR1 LNHDA, CDR2 SQIVND (reference sequence). CDR3 DNA sequence: TGTGCCAGTGGGGACAGGGGGCGTAACTATGGCTACACCTTC. Protein product: CASGDRGRNYGYTF.

V usage is TRBV15 and J usage is TRBJ1-3; 7 bases line up with TRBD1. CDR3 length: 17 residues. Germline V gene lookup returns CDR1 LNHNV and CDR2 YYDKDF (reference sequence). Trimming removed 0 bases from V and 6 bases from J; junction bases left unmatched: 11. The CDR3 DNA is TGTGCCACCAGCAGAGATGGGAACAGGGGCGGCAAAAACACCATATATTTT. Translating it yields CATSRDGNRGGKNTIYF.

For this clone: One end of the junction does not line up with germline, which may come from a read error. The CDR3: CASSYRSGGSYGQYF. CDR3 nucleotides: TGTGCCAGCAGTTACCGGTCGGGAGGCTCCTACGGGCAGTACTTC. The chain links TRBV6-5 to TRBJ2-7, with TRBD2 identical over 7 bases. The CDR3 loop spans 15 amino acids. The germline gives CDR1 MNHEY, CDR2 SVGAGI.

This clone appeared a few times. The V and J genes are TRBV7-9 and TRBJ2-5, with 7 bases that match TRBD1. This CDR3 has 17 amino acids. The V segment lost 6 bases and the J segment 1 base; nucleotides outside the gene matches: 14. Germline V gene data show CDR1 as SEHNR and CDR2 as FQNEAQ (reference sequence). CDR3 bases: TGTGCCAGCAGTCGATTAAGGGACAGATTCTTCCAAGAGACCCAGTACTTC. Its protein is CASSRLRDRFFQETQYF.

V is TRBV9 and J is TRBJ2-2; D perhaps matches TRBD2 (6 bases). The V end lost 4 bases, the J end lost 7 bases, and 23 bases lay between the germline ends. The germline CDR1 and CDR2 sequences are SGDLS and YYNGEE. This CDR3 has 17 residues. The CDR3 region is CASSSRPGRGIGGELFF. Written as DNA, the CDR3 is TGTGCCAGCAGCTCCCGACCGGGACGGGGGATTGGCGGGGAGCTGTTTTTT.

The chain employs TRBV5-5 and TRBJ2-3, with D perhaps TRBD2 (6 bases). Germline values: CDR1 SGHKS, CDR2 YYEKEE (reference sequence). V lost 7 bases and J 6 bases, leaving 21 bases between the germline ends. The CDR3 runs 15 residues. CDR3 in DNA: TGTGCCAGCGGTCGCGGGGATGAAATAGGCGATACGCAGTATTTT. Its translation: CASGRGDEIGDTQYF.

The V gene is TRBV30, the J gene TRBJ1-3, with D hard to call. This CDR3 region has 10 residues. Germline CDR1 reads GTSNPN; CDR2 reads SVGIG (reference sequence). Trimming pared 7 bases from V and 4 bases from J, leaving 5 bases between. CDR3 residues: CASGGNTIYF. The CDR3 DNA reads as TGTGCCTCCGGGGGAAACACCATATATTTT.

This chain joins TRBV28 and TRBJ1-1; D not resolved. Germline CDR1 is MDHEN and CDR2 is SYDVKM. This CDR3 has 14 amino acids. Trimming cost V 7 bases and J 3 bases, with 15 bases left between them. The CDR3 nucleotides read TGTGCCAGCAAACTGACGGCACGGGACACTGAAGCTTTCTTT. Its protein is CASKLTARDTEAFF.

The chain employs TRBV7-9 and TRBJ2-6; D ambiguous. CDR1 is SEHNR, CDR2 FQNEAQ, per germline (reference sequence). Trimming took off 5 bases at V and 0 bases at J, with 11 bases between the two ends. The CDR3 spans 16 residues. The CDR3 DNA reads TGTGCCAGCAGCATGTCCAGTGGCTCTGGGGCCAACGTCCTGACTTTC. Encoded protein: CASSMSSGSGANVLTF.

As regards this clone: The same CDR3 also results from other DNA sequences found in this sample. The DNA of the CDR3 is TGTGCCACTGGGACAGGGGAGGAAAAACTGTTTTTT. It is translated as CATGTGEEKLFF. The chain recombines TRBV10-3 with TRBJ1-4, with 10 positions matching TRBD1. The CDR3 sequence is 12 residues long. J was trimmed by 8 bases and V by 10 bases; bases with no gene match: 4. Per the germline V gene, CDR1 is ENHRY and CDR2 is SYGVKD.

V usage is TRBV30 and J usage is TRBJ2-3, with 12 bases aligning to TRBD2. The V and J ends lost 1 base and 6 bases, in that order; junction bases with no gene match: 5. The CDR3 contains 15 residues. Looked up from germline, CDR1 is GTSNPN and CDR2 is SVGIG (reference sequence). The chain's CDR3 is CAWSETSGRGDTQYF. CDR3 nucleotide sequence: TGTGCCTGGAGTGAGACTAGCGGGAGAGGGGATACGCAGTATTTT. Full variable domain (rest looked up from reference TRBV30 and TRBJ2-3): SQTIHQWPATLVQPVGSPLSLECTVEGTSNPNLYWYRQAAGRGLQLLFYSVGIGQISSEVPQNLSASRPQDRQFILSSKKLLLSDSGFYLCAWSETSGRGDTQYFGPGTRLTVL.